This T cell receptor beta chain stems from a study of monozygotic twins with inflammatory bowel disease. A remark on this clonotype: What it binds is not known.

Overall study findings and caveats: Twins with IBD had fewer clonotypes in common with others than healthy twins, particularly during disease activity.

The CDR3 spans 16 residues. Germline CDR1 SGDLS, CDR2 YYNGEE. TCRalpha and TCRbeta cDNA went through nested PCRs of roughly 17 and 9 cycles, two in total. TCRdb re-analyzed the 5' RACE reads; it lists each CDR3 protein once, without DNA. The listing records some 89,000 distinct CDR3 sequences. The genes are TRBV9 and TRBJ2-3; TCRdb's assignment of TRBD2 cannot be checked, as there is no DNA. This TCR derives from a human donor with ulcerative colitis or Crohn's disease, or a healthy co-twin of an affected twin (not recorded which). Sequenced material: blood. CDR3 loop: CASSATLAGAGDTQYF.